The clone carrying this TCR beta chain appeared once. The sample is drawn from a study of blood T cell repertoires in COVID-19. Measured with immunoSEQ multiplex PCR; TCRdb has only the in-frame clones, and not every one. The data contain roughly 120,000 clones, about three quarters of them singletons. The TCR comes from a man aged 65-85 years with acute or convalescent COVID-19. Sample: peripheral blood.

The DNA for the CDR3 is TGTGCCAGCAGCCCGGGACTAGCGGATTATTACAATGAGCAGTTCTTC. Encoded protein: CASSPGLADYYNEQFF. The chain couples TRBV5-4 to TRBJ2-1; 11 bases are a match to TRBD2. CDR1 SGHNT and CDR2 YYREEE come from the germline V gene (reference sequence). The CDR3 spans 16 residues. The V segment lost 4 bases and the J segment 4 bases; nucleotides outside the gene matches: 7.